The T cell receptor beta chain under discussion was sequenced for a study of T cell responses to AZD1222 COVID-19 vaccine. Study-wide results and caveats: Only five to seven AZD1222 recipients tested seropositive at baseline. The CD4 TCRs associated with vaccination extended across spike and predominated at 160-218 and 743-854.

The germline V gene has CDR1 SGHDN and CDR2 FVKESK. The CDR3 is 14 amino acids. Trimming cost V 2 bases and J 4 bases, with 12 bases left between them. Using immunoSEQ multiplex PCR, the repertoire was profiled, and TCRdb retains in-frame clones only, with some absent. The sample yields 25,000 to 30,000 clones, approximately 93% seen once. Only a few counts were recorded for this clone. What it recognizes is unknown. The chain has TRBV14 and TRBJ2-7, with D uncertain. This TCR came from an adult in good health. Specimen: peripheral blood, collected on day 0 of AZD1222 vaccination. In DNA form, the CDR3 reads TGTGCCAGCAGCCAATCCAGGTTTTCGTACGAGCAGTACTTC. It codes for CASSQSRFSYEQYF.